The T cell receptor beta chain under discussion was sequenced for a study of molecular identifiers for immune sequencing clone quantification. In regard to this clonotype: A much larger clone sits a single nucleotide away, making a read error possible.

CDR3 length equals 13 residues. CDR1 and CDR2 from the germline V gene are MNHEY and SMNVEV (reference sequence). A single record per CDR3 protein comes from TCRdb applying MiXCR to the PCR reads. The repertoire consists of around 86,000 distinct CDR3 sequences, with around 19% occurring once and the leading ten covering roughly 0.89%. This TCR was sampled from a human donor in good health. Some libraries in this study had Jurkat cell RNA spiked in. The sample taken for sequencing was naive CD8+ T cells from blood, with Jurkat cell RNA spiked in. This sample's subset: FACS-sorted CD8+CD4-CCR7+CD45RA+ naive T cells. The chain combines TRBV27 with TRBJ1-1; unclear D gene. The CDR3 region is CASSFIGNAEAFF. The CDR3 DNA reads TGTGCCAGCAGTTTTATAGGGAACGCTGAAGCTTTCTTT.